This entry describes one TCR beta chain. What it binds is not known. This record belongs to a study of blood T cells in healthy people across ages. The CDR3 has 15 amino acids. Trimming shortened V by 5 bases and J by 4 bases, and 15 bases separated the two germline ends. CDR1 is SEHNR and CDR2 is FQNEAQ in the germline V gene (reference sequence). Using a J-beta primer mix together with a sample-barcoded 5' primer, a second PCR was run for 7 to 11 cycles. TCRdb passed the 5' RACE reads through MiXCR, listing each CDR3 protein once. Counted here are about 970,000 distinct CDR3 sequences, roughly 50% occurring once; the ten biggest clones make up around a fifth. Overall study results and limits: Since the PBMCs were unsorted, naive and antigen-experienced cells could not be conclusively compared.

This sequence originates from a woman aged 55-75 years in good health. The chain couples TRBV7-9 to TRBJ2-1, with D perhaps matching TRBD2 (5 bases). The sequenced sample was blood. Written as DNA, the CDR3 is TGTGCCAGCAGCAGCCCCGGAGGCCTATACAATGAGCAGTTCTTC. Its protein product is CASSSPGGLYNEQFF.